This T cell receptor beta chain was observed in a study of blood T cell repertoires in COVID-19 (TCRdb year 2020). At the level of the whole study: Collaborator samples came from the United States, Italy and Spain and covered acute and convalescent phases of COVID-19. Deeply sampled blood TCRbeta repertoires from subjects exposed to, actively infected with, or recovered from COVID-19 were included in the dataset. Nearly every sample came with metadata listing a de-identified subject ID, COVID-19 status, age in years and sex. Where available, HLA class I and class II types were taken from metadata supplied by the sample provider and were not determined by assay-based typing. The samples were drawn from two sources: the first 160 participants of the ongoing ImmuneRACE study, and fewer than 1,500 subjects contributed by 6 global collaborators. A freely available public database, intended as a resource for researchers studying the immune response to SARS-CoV-2, is where the repertoires were released. The prospective study material was composed of cDNA or gDNA derived from T cells, B-cell-depleted T cells, or PBMCs. Summary of the overall study and its limitations: How much clinical and demographic metadata was included differed by source and by participant, and the metadata was provided uncurated.

TCRbeta CDR3 regions were amplified from genomic DNA using the immunoSEQ Assay, a bias-controlled multiplex PCR. The authors' analysis ran thus. Nucleated cell counts per sample were estimated from amplification of reference gene primers within the assay. Sequence reads were collapsed and filtered to measure the absolute abundance of every unique TCRbeta CDR3 rearrangement. Productive Simpson clonality was computed per sample as the square root of Simpson's diversity index over productive rearrangements. TCRdb re-hosts the immuneACCESS table, in-frame sequences only. Its copies lack some clones; in the studies checked, an unresolved V gene accounts for under half of them, and the cause for the rest is not known. Clone size and the V and J calls come from that table; the DNA yielded D and trimming. The sample table holds more than 250,000 clones, of which 88% were seen once. The ten most abundant clones make up 0.7% of the sample.

Whole blood was collected in K2EDTA tubes by collaborating institutions according to the institutions' own protocols. For TCRbeta analysis, collaborators shipped samples as frozen whole blood, isolated PBMCs, or DNA extracted from either of those sample types. CDR1 is given as KGHSH and CDR2 as LQKENI, both from the germline V gene. The CDR3 runs 16 amino acids, cysteine and phenylalanine included. Only the CDR3 part of the read is kept: 48 bases, read in frame from the first base. A distance of 17 bases separates the germline ends of V and J, which lose 5 bases and 0 bases respectively. In regard to this clone: The antigen this receptor binds is unknown. No base-level quality is on record; no much larger clone is a single base apart.

The V gene is TRBV18 and the J gene is TRBJ2-7; the D segment cannot be called with confidence. This TCR was sampled from a human donor in a cohort sampled during active COVID-19. Specimen: peripheral blood. The CDR3: CASSSTETISSYEQYF. At the DNA level, the sequence is TGTGCCAGCTCATCCACCGAAACCATCAGCTCCTACGAGCAGTACTTC.